This TCR beta chain was recorded in a study of CD8+ T cells in alopecia areata. The CDR3 is made up of 14 amino acids. Trimming took off 4 bases at V and 2 bases at J, with 11 bases between the two ends. Germline lookup yields CDR1 NNHNN and CDR2 SYGAGS (reference sequence). Cutaneous lymph node cells were pooled, and they were sorted using CD4, CD8alpha, NKG2D, NKG2ACE and other markers. This clone was observed a handful of times. Its cognate antigen is unknown. Mouse gene names apply. The read stops 4 residues short of the end of the CDR3; the missing end is completed from the germline J gene. Sequencing used cDNA as its template, made by extracting RNA and reverse transcribing it. Repertoires were generated with immunoSEQ multiplex PCR, while TCRdb's copy carries only in-frame clones and drops some. The sample yields approximately 300,000 clones, without any singletons. Notes on the study in general: Possibly because of HLA-related factors, TCR sharing was less clear across patients than in mice.

Sequencing input: CD4+ T cells sorted from a lymph node. The chain joins TRBV13-2 to TRBJ2-5, with D maybe TRBD1 (6 bases). The sequence was obtained from a C3H/HeJ mouse with alopecia areata. Mice of this strain are of MHC haplotype H2-k. This CDR3 reads CASGHRDIQDTQYF. The sequenced part of the CDR3 DNA is TGTGCCAGCGGTCACCGGGACATCCAAGAC.